This T cell receptor (beta chain) appears in the sequencing data of a study of shared clonotypes between healthy human individuals. The wider study: The cohort comprised a couple of women and a few men. Their ages spanned 18 to 49 years.

Every contributor of samples was a Caucasian grown-up residing in Nashville, Tennessee. Into CD45RA+ naive and CD45RA-negative memory subsets, the CD4+ cells were split. Germline assignment: CDR1 SGHTA and CDR2 FQGNSA. V lost 5 bases to trimming and J lost 7 bases; unmatched junction nucleotides: 10. CDR3 length: 14 residues. Sorted subsets were amplified in replicate PCRs using around 200 ng DNA, around 30,000 T cell genomes. Sequenced by immunoSEQ multiplex PCR; TCRdb stores in-frame clones only, minus some. The repertoire holds over a million clones, approximately 72% seen once, with about 1.4% in the top ten.

Sequenced input: memory CD4+ T cells sorted from blood. The subset: CD45RA-negative fraction. This rearrangement joins TRBV7-2 to TRBJ2-7; 8 positions agree with TRBD2. This sequence originates from a man aged 18-30 years in good health. In DNA form, the CDR3 reads TGTGCCAGCAGCCCCAGCCGGGGGGGCTCTGAGCAGTACTTC. It yields the protein CASSPSRGGSEQYF.